The clone carrying this T cell receptor (beta chain) was detected ten times or more. The time point was: after trial treatment. Treatment of the sample: LDRT plus nivolumab, ipilimumab, low-dose cyclophosphamide and aspirin (RACIN trial). Every donor was treated with nivolumab, ipilimumab, aspirin, low-dose cyclophosphamide and also low-dose radiotherapy. This specimen comes from a study of low-dose radiotherapy and immunotherapy resistance in tumors. Trimming took 6 bases from V and 2 from J; bases not matched to a gene: 6. In germline, CDR1 is MNHEY, CDR2 SVGEGT. The CDR3 loop spans 15 amino acids. First-strand cDNA used TRAV- and TRBV-specific primers, covering alpha and beta chains. The PCR that amplified TCRs ran for around 20 cycles, relying on a constant-region primer and a V-primer adapter. TCRdb processed the reads anew with MiXCR; each CDR3 protein has one entry. The table includes roughly 100,000 distinct CDR3 sequences, less than 25% detected once.

This receptor was taken from a male donor with prostate cancer. The sample here was PBMCs, taken after low-dose radiotherapy plus immunotherapy. V usage is TRBV6-2 or TRBV6-3 and J usage is TRBJ2-3; the match to TRBD2 covers 9 bases. CDR3: CASSRRGGATDTQYF. CDR3 sequence (DNA): TGTGCCAGCAGCCGTCGCGGGGGGGCCACAGATACGCAGTATTTT.